The 12 T cell receptor beta chains reported below all come from one sample, sequenced in a study of blood T cells in healthy people across ages. Together with a sample-barcoded 5' primer, a J-beta primer mix was included in a second PCR lasting roughly 6 to 12 cycles. Each CDR3 protein is one row after TCRdb ran MiXCR on the 5' RACE reads. The sample includes hundreds of thousands of distinct CDR3 sequences, about 53% of them seen just once. Sequences were obtained from blood. The receptors derive from a man older than 75 in good health.

This clonotype was recorded a few times. The genes are TRBV4-1 and TRBJ1-2; tentatively, D is TRBD1 (5 bases). In germline, CDR1 is MGHRA, CDR2 YSYEKL. The V and J ends lost 4 bases and 0 bases respectively, with 9 bases between them. The CDR3 has 14 amino acids. CDR3 protein: CASSRTQANYGYTF. The CDR3 region has the DNA TGCGCCAGCAGCCGGACACAGGCTAACTATGGCTACACCTTC.

The chain couples TRBV5-1 to TRBJ2-6; 8 nucleotides line up with TRBD2. CDR1 and CDR2 from the germline V gene are SGHRS and YFSETQ. V trimming: 4 bases; J trimming: 2 bases; junction bases outside the gene matches: 14. The CDR3 runs 19 residues. The DNA of the CDR3 is TGCGCCAGCAGCGCTTCAACTAGCGGCCCCGGCGCTGGGGCCAACGTCCTGACTTTC. Its translation: CASSASTSGPGAGANVLTF.

This clonotype was recorded a few times. The rearrangement joins TRBV27 to TRBJ2-7; D may be TRBD1 or TRBD2 (5 bases each). CDR1 is MNHEY, CDR2 SMNVEV, per germline (reference sequence). The V end lost 4 bases, the J end lost 2 bases, and 15 bases lay between the germline ends. The CDR3 has 15 amino acids. CDR3 bases: TGTGCCAGCAGTTCACTCGGGACCGCCGCCTACGAGCAGTACTTC. Encoded protein: CASSSLGTAAYEQYF.

The J gene is TRBJ2-3, the V gene TRBV7-3; 8 positions match TRBD2. Germline V CDR1 and CDR2: SGHTA, FQGTGA. CDR3 length equals 16 residues. Germline trimming cut 4 bases from V and 6 bases from J; bases unmatched to any gene: 12. The DNA of the CDR3 is TGTGCCAGCAGCTCGACCCTTAGCGGGACCGGGGATACGCAGTATTTT. Translated, it gives CASSSTLSGTGDTQYF.

The chain recombines TRBV6-6 with TRBJ1-2, with unresolved D. Trimming stripped 2 bases from V and 8 bases from J, with 12 bases between. This CDR3 region has 13 residues. The V gene's germline CDR1 is MNHNY and CDR2 SVGAGI (reference sequence). The CDR3 DNA follows: TGTGCCAGCAGTTACCCGGATCCTCGAGGCTACACCTTC. This gives the protein CASSYPDPRGYTF.

The chain employs TRBV20-1 and TRBJ2-7, with a tentative D call TRBD2 (6 bases). The CDR3 is made up of 13 amino acids. Trimming removed 3 bases from V and 3 bases from J, with 12 bases in between. The germline gives CDR1 DFQATT, CDR2 SNEGSKA (reference sequence). The CDR3 reads CSARLAGLYEQYF. The CDR3 DNA reads TGCAGTGCTAGGCTCGCGGGACTCTACGAGCAGTACTTC.

The chain has TRBV20-1 and TRBJ2-1, with 7 bases matching TRBD2. Germline V gene data show CDR1 as DFQATT and CDR2 as SNEGSKA (reference sequence). J gave up 9 bases and V 1 base, and 6 bases lay outside the gene matches. This CDR3 spans 13 amino acids. CDR3 amino acids: CSARATSDPEQFF. The CDR3 DNA follows: TGCAGTGCTAGAGCTACTAGCGATCCTGAGCAGTTCTTC.

This clonotype was counted only a few times. The gene calls are TRBV28 and TRBJ2-1, with 11 bases fitting TRBD2. Germline CDR1 reads MDHEN; CDR2 reads SYDVKM. The CDR3 runs to 15 residues. V was pared by 6 bases and J by 3 bases, with 4 bases of the junction left unmatched. As DNA, the CDR3 is TGTGCCAGCAGCTGGGGGACTAGCGGCTACAATGAGCAGTTCTTC. Translation gives CASSWGTSGYNEQFF.

The CDR3 loop reads CASSLWSNPGSQGHSGANVLTF. The DNA for the CDR3 is TGTGCCAGCAGTTTATGGTCCAACCCGGGGAGTCAGGGCCACTCTGGGGCCAACGTCCTGACTTTC. V and J are TRBV27 and TRBJ2-6; the D call may be TRBD1 or TRBD2 (5 bases each). CDR1 and CDR2 (germline): MNHEY, SMNVEV (reference sequence). The V and J ends lost 1 base and 0 bases respectively, with 25 bases between them. The CDR3 sequence is 22 residues long.

This clonotype was counted between two and nine times. This chain connects TRBV9 to TRBJ2-7; 7 bases align to TRBD1. This CDR3 is 14 amino acids long. The germline CDR1 and CDR2 sequences are SGDLS and YYNGEE. J was trimmed by 2 bases and V by 4 bases; bases with no gene match: 6. CDR3 region: CASSLTTGTYEQYF. CDR3 coding DNA: TGTGCCAGCAGCCTGACGACAGGGACCTACGAGCAGTACTTC.

In this sample, this clonotype turned up a few times. The J gene is TRBJ2-7, the V gene TRBV5-5; 8 nucleotides line up with TRBD2. Trimming took 3 bases from V and 6 from J; bases not matched to a gene: 8. Germline lookup yields CDR1 SGHKS and CDR2 YYEKEE (reference sequence). This CDR3 is built from 14 residues. The CDR3 DNA reads TGTGCCAGCAGCTACGTAGCGGGGAGCTGCGAGCAGTACTTC. Encoded protein: CASSYVAGSCEQYF. The whole variable domain, filled in from reference TRBV5-5 and TRBJ2-7, reads DAGVTQSPTHLIKTRGQQVTLRCSPISGHKSVSWYQQVLGQGPQFIFQYYEKEERGRGNFPDRFSARQFPNYSSELNVNALLLGDSALYLCASSYVAGSCEQYFGPGTRLTVT.

V and J are TRBV29-1 and TRBJ1-1, with 7 positions matching TRBD1. V was clipped by 7 bases and J by 0 bases; unmatched bases: 5. CDR1 and CDR2 (germline): SQVTM, ANQGSEA. This CDR3 is built from 13 residues. CDR3 region: CSGGTAMNTEAFF. The CDR3 bases are TGCAGCGGGGGGACAGCCATGAACACTGAAGCTTTCTTT.